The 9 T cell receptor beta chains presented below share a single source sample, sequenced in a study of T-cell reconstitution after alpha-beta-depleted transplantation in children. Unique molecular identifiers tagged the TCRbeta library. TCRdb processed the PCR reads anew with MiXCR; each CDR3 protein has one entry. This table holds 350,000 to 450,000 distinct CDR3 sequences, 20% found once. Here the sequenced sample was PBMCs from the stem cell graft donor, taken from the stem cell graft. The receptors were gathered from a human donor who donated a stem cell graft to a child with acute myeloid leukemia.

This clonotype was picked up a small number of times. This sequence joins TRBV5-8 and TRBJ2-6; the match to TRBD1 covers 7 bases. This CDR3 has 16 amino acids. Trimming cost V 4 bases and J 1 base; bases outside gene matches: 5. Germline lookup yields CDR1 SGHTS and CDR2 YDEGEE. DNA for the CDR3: TGTGCCAGCAGCGACGGGACAGTGTCTGGGGCCAACGTCCTGACTTTC. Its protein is CASSDGTVSGANVLTF.

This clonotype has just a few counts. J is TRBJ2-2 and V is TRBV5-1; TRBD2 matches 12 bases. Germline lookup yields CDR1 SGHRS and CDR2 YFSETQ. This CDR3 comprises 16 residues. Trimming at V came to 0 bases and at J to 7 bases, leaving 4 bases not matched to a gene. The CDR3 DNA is TGCGCCAGCAGCTTGGGACTAGCGGGAGTAAACGGGGAGCTGTTTTTT. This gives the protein CASSLGLAGVNGELFF.

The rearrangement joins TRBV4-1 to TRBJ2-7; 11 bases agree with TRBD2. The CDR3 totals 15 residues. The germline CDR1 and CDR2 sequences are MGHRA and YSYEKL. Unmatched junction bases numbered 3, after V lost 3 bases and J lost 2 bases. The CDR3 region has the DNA TGCGCCAGCAGCCAGGAGACTAGCGGGACCTACGAGCAGTACTTC. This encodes CASSQETSGTYEQYF.

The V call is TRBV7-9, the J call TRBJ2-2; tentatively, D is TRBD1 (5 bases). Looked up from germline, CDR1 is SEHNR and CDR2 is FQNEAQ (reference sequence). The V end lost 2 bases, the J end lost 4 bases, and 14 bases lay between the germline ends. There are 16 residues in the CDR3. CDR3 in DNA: TGTGCCAGCAGCTTATCGAAGGGGAAGGGCACCGGGGAGCTGTTTTTT. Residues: CASSLSKGKGTGELFF. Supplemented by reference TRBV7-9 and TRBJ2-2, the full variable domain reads DTGVSQNPRHKITKRGQNVTFRCDPISEHNRLYWYRQTLGQGPEFLTYFQNEAQLEKSRLLSDRFSAERPKGSFSTLEIQRTEQGDSAMYLCASSLSKGKGTGELFFGEGSRLTVL.

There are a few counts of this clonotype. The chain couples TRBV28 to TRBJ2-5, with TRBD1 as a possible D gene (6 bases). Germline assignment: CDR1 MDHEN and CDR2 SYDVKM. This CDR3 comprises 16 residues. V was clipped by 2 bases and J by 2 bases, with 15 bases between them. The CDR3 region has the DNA TGTGCCAGCAGTTTAAGCCTTCGCGGACAGCAAGAGACCCAGTACTTC. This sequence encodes CASSLSLRGQQETQYF. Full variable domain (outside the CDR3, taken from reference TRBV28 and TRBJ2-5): DVKVTQSSRYLVKRTGEKVFLECVQDMDHENMFWYRQDPGLGLRLIYFSYDVKMKEKGDIPEGYSVSREKKERFSLILESASTNQTSMYLCASSLSLRGQQETQYFGPGTRLLVL.

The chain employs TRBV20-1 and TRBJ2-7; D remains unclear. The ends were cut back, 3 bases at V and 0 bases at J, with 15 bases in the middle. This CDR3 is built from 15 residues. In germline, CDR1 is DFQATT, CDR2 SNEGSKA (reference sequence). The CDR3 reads CSASGSGSNSYEQYF. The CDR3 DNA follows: TGCAGTGCTAGCGGATCAGGCTCTAACTCCTACGAGCAGTACTTC.

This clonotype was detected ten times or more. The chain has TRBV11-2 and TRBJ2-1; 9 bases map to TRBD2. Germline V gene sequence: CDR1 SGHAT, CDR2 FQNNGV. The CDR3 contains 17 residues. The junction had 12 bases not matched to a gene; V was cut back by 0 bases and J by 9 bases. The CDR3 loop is CASSLEVGLAPRSEQFF. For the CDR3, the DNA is TGTGCCAGCAGCTTAGAGGTGGGACTAGCTCCCCGTTCTGAGCAGTTCTTC.

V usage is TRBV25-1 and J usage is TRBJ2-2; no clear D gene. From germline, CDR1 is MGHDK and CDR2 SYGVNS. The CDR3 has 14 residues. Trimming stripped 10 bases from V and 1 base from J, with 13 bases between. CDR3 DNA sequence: TGTGCCATCTCGGGCCCTAAGAACACCGGGGAGCTGTTTTTT. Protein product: CAISGPKNTGELFF. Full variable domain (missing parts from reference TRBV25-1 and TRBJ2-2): EADIYQTPRYLVIGTGKKITLECSQTMGHDKMYWYQQDPGMELHLIHYSYGVNSTEKGDLSSESTVSRIRTEHFPLTLESARPSHTSQYLCAISGPKNTGELFFGEGSRLTVL.

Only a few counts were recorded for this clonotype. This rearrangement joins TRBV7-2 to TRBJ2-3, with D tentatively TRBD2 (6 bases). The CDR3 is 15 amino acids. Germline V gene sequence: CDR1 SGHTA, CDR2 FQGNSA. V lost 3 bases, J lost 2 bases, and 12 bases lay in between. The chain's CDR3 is CASSLALAFTDTQYF. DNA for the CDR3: TGTGCCAGCAGCTTGGCACTAGCCTTCACAGATACGCAGTATTTT.